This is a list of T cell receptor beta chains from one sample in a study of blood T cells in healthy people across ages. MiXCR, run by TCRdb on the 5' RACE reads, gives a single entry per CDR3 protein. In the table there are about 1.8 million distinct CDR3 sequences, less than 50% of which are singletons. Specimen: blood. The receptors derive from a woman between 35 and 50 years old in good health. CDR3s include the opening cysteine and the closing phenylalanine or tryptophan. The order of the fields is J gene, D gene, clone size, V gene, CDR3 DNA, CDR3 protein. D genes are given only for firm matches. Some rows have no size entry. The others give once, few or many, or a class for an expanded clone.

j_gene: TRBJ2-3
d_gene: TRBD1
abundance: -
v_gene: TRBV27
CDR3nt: TGTGCCAGCATCGGGACAGCCCGGGATACGCAGTATTTT
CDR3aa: CASIGTARDTQYF

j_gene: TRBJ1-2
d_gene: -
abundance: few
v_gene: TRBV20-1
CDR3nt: TGCAGTGCTAGGGAGGGGTCCGACTATGGCTACACCTTC
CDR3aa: CSAREGSDYGYTF

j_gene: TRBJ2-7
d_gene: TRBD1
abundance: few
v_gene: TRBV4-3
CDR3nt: TGCGCCAGCAGCCAAGCGATGACAGGGGTGGCCTACGAGCAGTACTTC
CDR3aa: CASSQAMTGVAYEQYF

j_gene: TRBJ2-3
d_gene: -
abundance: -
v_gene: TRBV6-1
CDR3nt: TGTGCCAGCAGCCTTTTTGTTGGCAGACTTAGCACAGATACGCAGTATTTT
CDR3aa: CASSLFVGRLSTDTQYF

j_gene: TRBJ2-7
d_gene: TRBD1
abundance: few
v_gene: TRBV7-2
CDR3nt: TGTGCCAGCAGCGCCGGGACAGGGGGAAAGTACGAGCAGTACTTC
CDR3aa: CASSAGTGGKYEQYF

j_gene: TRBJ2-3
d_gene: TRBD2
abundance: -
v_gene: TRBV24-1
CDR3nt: TGTGCCACCAGTGGGCTAGGGACTAGCGGGGGAACCTCTCCTAGCACAGATACGCAGTATTTT
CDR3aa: CATSGLGTSGGTSPSTDTQYF

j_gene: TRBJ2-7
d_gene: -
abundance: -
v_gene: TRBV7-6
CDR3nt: TGTGCCAGCAGTCCCAACCGTGGGACACTCTACAATGAGCAGTACTTC
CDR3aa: CASSPNRGTLYNEQYF

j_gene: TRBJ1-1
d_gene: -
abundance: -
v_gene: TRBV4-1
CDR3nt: TGCGCCAGCAGCCGATTAGGGGCTGCGAACACTGAAGCTTTCTTT
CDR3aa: CASSRLGAANTEAFF

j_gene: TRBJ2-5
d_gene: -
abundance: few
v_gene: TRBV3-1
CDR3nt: TGTGCCAGCAGCAACGGGCCTGGAGTGCAGTACTTC
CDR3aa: CASSNGPGVQYF

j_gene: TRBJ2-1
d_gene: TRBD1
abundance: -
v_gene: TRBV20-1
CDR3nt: TGCAGTGCTCGCGCAGGGACAGGGGTCTACAATGAGCAGTTCTTC
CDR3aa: CSARAGTGVYNEQFF

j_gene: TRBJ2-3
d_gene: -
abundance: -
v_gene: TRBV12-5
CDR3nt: TGTGCTAGTGGCCCGGGACACACGGGAGATACGCAGTATTTT
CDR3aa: CASGPGHTGDTQYF

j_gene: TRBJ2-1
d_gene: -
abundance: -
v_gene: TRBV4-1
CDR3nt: TGCGCCAGCAGCCAAGTGTACACCACCACTCGTTACAATGAGCAGTTCTTC
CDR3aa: CASSQVYTTTRYNEQFF

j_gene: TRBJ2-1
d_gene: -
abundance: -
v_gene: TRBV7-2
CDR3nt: TGTGCCAGCAGCCCGAGTAGGGTATCCTACAATGAGCGGTTCTTC
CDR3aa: CASSPSRVSYNERFF

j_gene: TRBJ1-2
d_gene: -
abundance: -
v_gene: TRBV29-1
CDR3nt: TGCAGCGTTTCTCCCTCCGACAGCGATTATGGCTACACCTTC
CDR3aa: CSVSPSDSDYGYTF